These 18 T cell receptor beta chains were all obtained from the same sample, sequenced in a study of beta chain features in type 1 diabetes. General study points: Shortening that was moderate but significant affected the TCRB CDR3s of Type 1 diabetes patients in all four CD4+ subsets.

No antigen has been assigned to these receptors. Expressed TCRB transcripts were sequenced after all isolated RNA was converted to cDNA. Using immunoSEQ multiplex PCR, the repertoire was profiled, and TCRdb retains in-frame clones only, with some absent. The sample has hundreds of thousands of clones; around an eighth are singletons. The sequenced sample was naive CD4+ T cells from blood. Receptor source: a man aged 18 to 29 with type 1 diabetes.

CDR3 DNA: TGTGCCAGTAGTATAGATCCCCCGGGACTAGCGGGGCGTTTGCAGTATTTT. Protein sequence: CASSIDPPGLAGRLQYF. This sequence joins TRBV19 and TRBJ2-3; 13 bases fit TRBD2. Germline values: CDR1 LNHDA, CDR2 SQIVND (reference sequence). The CDR3 contains 17 residues. Germline trimming cut 0 bases from V and 11 bases from J; bases unmatched to any gene: 11.

There are a few counts of this clone. This rearrangement joins TRBV30 to TRBJ2-1, with D perhaps matching TRBD2 (5 bases). The germline CDR1 and CDR2 sequences are GTSNPN and SVGIG (reference sequence). The CDR3 is 14 residues long. The V gene lost 2 bases and the J gene lost 10 bases, with 18 bases spanning the gap. CDR3 residues: CAWSRTPKGGEQFF. CDR3 nucleotide sequence: TGTGCCTGGAGTAGGACTCCTAAAGGTGGGGAGCAGTTCTTC.

This clone was picked up a small number of times. The genes are TRBV7-9 and TRBJ1-4; 7 nucleotides align to TRBD1. With V trimmed by 5 bases and J by 7 bases, 10 bases remained unmatched. The CDR3 extends over 15 amino acids. Germline CDR1 is SEHNR and CDR2 is FQNEAQ (reference sequence). The CDR3 region has the DNA TGTGCCAGCAGCCTGACAGGGACACCAGGTGAAAAACTGTTTTTT. Protein product: CASSLTGTPGEKLFF.

The chain is built from TRBV5-4 and TRBJ2-3; no clear D. This CDR3 has 14 residues. V was clipped by 1 base and J by 4 bases, with 10 bases between them. Germline-derived CDR1 and CDR2 are SGHNT and YYREEE (reference sequence). The CDR3 DNA reads as TGTGCCAGCAGCTTGCGGAATCCGGCAGATACGCAGTATTTT. It codes for CASSLRNPADTQYF. The full variable domain, completed using reference TRBV5-4 and TRBJ2-3, is ETGVTQSPTHLIKTRGQQVTLRCSSQSGHNTVSWYQQALGQGPQFIFQYYREEENGRGNFPPRFSGLQFPNYSSELNVNALELDDSALYLCASSLRNPADTQYFGPGTRLTVL.

This clone occurred a few times. The identical CDR3 is also encoded by other nucleotide sequences in the sample. This rearrangement joins TRBV7-9 to TRBJ2-3, with D unclear. V dropped 3 bases and J dropped 0 bases, with 7 bases sitting between them. The CDR3 covers 14 residues. CDR1 and CDR2 from the germline V gene are SEHNR and FQNEAQ (reference sequence). CDR3 DNA: TGTGCCAGCAGCTTGAGAGAGAGCACAGATACGCAGTATTTT. This encodes CASSLRESTDTQYF.

This clone appeared a few times. The rearrangement uses TRBV10-3 and TRBJ2-3; D is unresolved. V lost 2 bases to trimming and J lost 10 bases, with 10 bases between them. CDR1 is ENHRY, CDR2 SYGVKD, per germline. There are 12 residues in the CDR3. The DNA of the CDR3 is TGTGCCATCAGTGAGGCCCCCGTGGCGCAGTATTTT. The encoded protein is CAISEAPVAQYF.

V usage is TRBV9 and J usage is TRBJ1-4; D may be TRBD1 (5 bases). CDR1 is SGDLS, CDR2 YYNGEE, per germline. The V and J ends lost 4 bases and 5 bases respectively, with 12 bases between them. This CDR3 contains 14 residues. CDR3 bases: TGTGCCAGCAGCTCTAGGGACCAAAATGAAAAACTGTTTTTT. It translates to CASSSRDQNEKLFF. The full variable domain, completed using reference TRBV9 and TRBJ1-4, is DSGVTQTPKHLITATGQRVTLRCSPRSGDLSVYWYQQSLDQGLQFLIQYYNGEERAKGNILERFSAQQFPDLHSELNLSSLELGDSALYFCASSSRDQNEKLFFGSGTQLSVL.

This clone was picked up a small number of times. Other DNA variants within this sample encode the same CDR3. J is TRBJ2-3 and V is TRBV28; tentatively, D is TRBD2 (6 bases). The CDR3 totals 14 residues. Germline CDR1 MDHEN, CDR2 SYDVKM. Trimming took 6 bases from V and 0 from J, leaving 10 bases between them. The CDR3 loop is CASSWGLSTDTQYF. The DNA for the CDR3 is TGTGCCAGCAGCTGGGGACTGAGCACAGATACGCAGTATTTT.

This chain joins TRBV30 and TRBJ1-5; D unresolved. Germline CDR1 GTSNPN, CDR2 SVGIG (reference sequence). The CDR3 length is 14 residues. Deletions cut 0 bases from V and 7 bases from J, with 13 bases between. The CDR3 DNA sequence: TGTGCCTGGAGTGTACAAGGGAGTCGGCAGCCCCAGCATTTT. It codes for CAWSVQGSRQPQHF. Filled out from reference TRBV30 and TRBJ1-5, the complete variable domain reads SQTIHQWPATLVQPVGSPLSLECTVEGTSNPNLYWYRQAAGRGLQLLFYSVGIGQISSEVPQNLSASRPQDRQFILSSKKLLLSDSGFYLCAWSVQGSRQPQHFGDGTRLSIL.

In its sample, this clone was seen a few times. V and J are TRBV27 and TRBJ2-1; 8 bases match TRBD1. V was clipped by 6 bases and J by 6 bases; unmatched bases: 7. The CDR3 spans 14 residues. The V gene's germline CDR1 is MNHEY and CDR2 SMNVEV (reference sequence). In nucleotides, the CDR3 is TGTGCCAGCAGCAAAAAAGGGACAGGCAATGAGCAGTTCTTC. Translated, it gives CASSKKGTGNEQFF.

In regard to this clone: This specimen includes other DNA sequences encoding the same CDR3. The chain employs TRBV18 and TRBJ2-5; the match to TRBD1 covers 7 bases. Germline CDR1 and CDR2: KGHSH and LQKENI. V shed 3 bases and J 3 bases; nucleotides not matched to a gene: 4. The CDR3 covers 14 residues. In DNA, the CDR3 is TGTGCCAGCTCACCCCGGACAGGAGAAGAGACCCAGTACTTC. Protein sequence: CASSPRTGEETQYF.

This chain joins TRBV7-9 and TRBJ1-1, with D possibly being TRBD1 (5 bases). The V gene lost 6 bases and the J gene lost 3 bases, with 8 bases spanning the gap. The germline gives CDR1 SEHNR, CDR2 FQNEAQ (reference sequence). The CDR3 runs to 12 residues. The CDR3 DNA follows: TGTGCCAGCAGTCAGGGAGACACTGAAGCTTTCTTT. The encoded protein is CASSQGDTEAFF.

This chain uses TRBV5-1 with TRBJ1-1; TRBD1 might be the D (6 bases). The CDR3 extends over 15 amino acids. Germline loops: CDR1 SGHRS, CDR2 YFSETQ. The V gene lost 0 bases and the J gene lost 0 bases, with 9 bases spanning the gap. CDR3 amino acids: CASSLDGQMNTEAFF. Written as DNA, the CDR3 is TGCGCCAGCAGCTTGGATGGACAGATGAACACTGAAGCTTTCTTT.

CDR3 coding DNA: TGTGCCAGCAGCCAAGCCTATCAGCAAAATGGACAGCCCCAGCATTTT. Translating it yields CASSQAYQQNGQPQHF. The chain recombines TRBV7-6 with TRBJ1-5; D remains unclear. Deletions cut 5 bases from V and 7 bases from J, with 21 bases between. The CDR3 has 16 amino acids. The germline V gene has CDR1 SGHVS and CDR2 FNYEAQ.

This clone turned up a few times. CDR3 DNA sequence: TGCGCCAGCAGCCAAGAAGGCGGGGGGGGTAGCTCCTACAATGAGCAGTTCTTC. Amino acids: CASSQEGGGGSSYNEQFF. The chain has TRBV4-1 and TRBJ2-1; 9 nucleotides line up with TRBD2. The CDR3 runs to 18 residues. V was clipped by 0 bases and J by 0 bases; unmatched bases: 6. Per germline, CDR1 MGHRA and CDR2 YSYEKL.

This chain joins TRBV10-3 and TRBJ2-3; no clear D. CDR3 length: 14 amino acids. Germline V CDR1 and CDR2: ENHRY, SYGVKD. V lost 5 bases and J lost 4, with 13 bases in between. The CDR3 region is CAISIEGSSDTQYF. The CDR3 DNA is TGTGCCATCAGTATCGAAGGGTCTTCAGATACGCAGTATTTT.

The chain carries TRBV7-9 and TRBJ1-5; TRBD1 matches at 8 bases. Losses at the gene ends were 5 bases for V and 4 bases for J; bases not matched to a gene: 4. The CDR3 totals 14 residues. Germline loops: CDR1 SEHNR, CDR2 FQNEAQ (reference sequence). The CDR3 nucleotides read TGTGCCAGCAGCGGACAGGGAGATAATCAGCCCCAGCATTTT. This codes for CASSGQGDNQPQHF.

This sequence joins TRBV20-1 and TRBJ1-2; no definite D call. Germline CDR1 reads DFQATT; CDR2 reads SNEGSKA (reference sequence). V was shortened by 3 bases and J by 12 bases, with 14 bases between the two germline ends. CDR3 length: 11 residues. DNA of the CDR3: TGCAGTGCTAGCCTCGGGTGGGTCAACACCTTC. It specifies CSASLGWVNTF.